This T cell receptor beta chain was recorded in a study of Ad26.COV2.S vaccination and SARS-CoV-2 variants. Study summary: In the study, Ad26.COV2.S was injected intramuscularly once, or twice 56 days apart.

The treatment is: roughly 18 received Ad26.COV2.S at low or high dose, single or two shots; 5 received placebo; per-sample allocation not given. The samples were gathered on day 63 after the first injection of vaccine or placebo. An Ad26 vector carrying the Wuhan-strain SARS-CoV-2 spike served as the vaccine. CDR3 length: 15 amino acids. Trimming removed 2 bases from V and 3 bases from J, with 14 bases in between. The germline V gene encodes CDR1 SGHRS and CDR2 YFSETQ. Measured with immunoSEQ multiplex PCR; TCRdb has only the in-frame clones, and not every one. The data hold 350,000 to 500,000 clones, with roughly 90% observed a single time.

This sample comprised peripheral blood, obtained in a trial of Ad26.COV2.S vaccine versus placebo. The chain has TRBV5-1 and TRBJ1-1; the D gene is possibly TRBD1 (5 bases). This clonotype was sampled from a person between 18 and 65 years old who received the Ad26.COV2.S COVID-19 vaccine or a placebo. The CDR3, as DNA: TGCGCCAGCAGCTTAAAGGAACAGGCCCACACTGAAGCTTTCTTT. Protein product: CASSLKEQAHTEAFF.